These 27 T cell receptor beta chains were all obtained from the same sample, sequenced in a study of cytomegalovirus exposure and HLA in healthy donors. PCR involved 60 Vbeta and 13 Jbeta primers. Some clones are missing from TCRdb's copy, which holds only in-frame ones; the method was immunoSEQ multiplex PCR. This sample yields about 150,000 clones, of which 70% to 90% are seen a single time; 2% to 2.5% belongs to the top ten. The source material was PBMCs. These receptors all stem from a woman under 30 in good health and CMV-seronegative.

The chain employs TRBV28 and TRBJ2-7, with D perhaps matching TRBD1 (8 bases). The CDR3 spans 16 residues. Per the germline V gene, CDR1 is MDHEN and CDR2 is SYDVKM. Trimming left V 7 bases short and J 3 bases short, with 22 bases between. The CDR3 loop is CASMTAPGGGGYEQYF. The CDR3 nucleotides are TGTGCCAGCATGACAGCCCCAGGGGGCGGGGGCTACGAGCAGTACTTC.

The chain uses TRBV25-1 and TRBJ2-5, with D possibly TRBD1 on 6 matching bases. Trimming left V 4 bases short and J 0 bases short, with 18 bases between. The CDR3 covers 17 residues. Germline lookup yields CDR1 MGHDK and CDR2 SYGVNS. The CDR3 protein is CASSVLQQGDDQETQYF. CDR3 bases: TGTGCCAGCAGTGTCCTGCAACAGGGCGACGACCAAGAGACCCAGTACTTC.

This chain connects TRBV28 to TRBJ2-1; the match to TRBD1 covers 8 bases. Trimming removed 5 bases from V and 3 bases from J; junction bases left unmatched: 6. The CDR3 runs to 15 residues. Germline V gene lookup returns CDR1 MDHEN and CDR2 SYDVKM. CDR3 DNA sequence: TGTGCCAGCAGTCCGAGGACAGGGATCTACAATGAGCAGTTCTTC. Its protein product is CASSPRTGIYNEQFF.

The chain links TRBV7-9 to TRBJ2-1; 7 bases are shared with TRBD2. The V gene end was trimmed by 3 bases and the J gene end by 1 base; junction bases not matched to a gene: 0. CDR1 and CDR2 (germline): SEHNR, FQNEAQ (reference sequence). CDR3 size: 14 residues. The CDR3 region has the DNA TGTGCCAGCAGCTTCGGGGGGTCCTACAATGAGCAGTTCTTC. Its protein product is CASSFGGSYNEQFF.

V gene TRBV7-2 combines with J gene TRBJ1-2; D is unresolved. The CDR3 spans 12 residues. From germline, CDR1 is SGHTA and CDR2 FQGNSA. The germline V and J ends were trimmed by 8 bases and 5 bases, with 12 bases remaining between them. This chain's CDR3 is CASGHPNYGYTF. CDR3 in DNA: TGTGCCAGCGGCCATCCAAATTATGGCTACACCTTC.

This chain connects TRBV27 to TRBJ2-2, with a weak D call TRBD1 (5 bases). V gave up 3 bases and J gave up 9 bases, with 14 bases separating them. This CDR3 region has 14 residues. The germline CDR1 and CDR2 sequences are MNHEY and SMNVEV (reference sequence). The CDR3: CASSFNAQVRELFF. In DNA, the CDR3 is TGTGCCAGCAGTTTCAACGCACAGGTTCGGGAGCTGTTTTTT.

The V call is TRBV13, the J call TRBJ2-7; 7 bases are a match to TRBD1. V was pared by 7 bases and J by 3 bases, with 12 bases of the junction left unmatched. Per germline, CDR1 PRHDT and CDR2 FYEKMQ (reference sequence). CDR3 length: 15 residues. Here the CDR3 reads CASTKGVQGVYEQYF. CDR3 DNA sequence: TGTGCCAGCACCAAAGGAGTTCAGGGGGTCTACGAGCAGTACTTC.

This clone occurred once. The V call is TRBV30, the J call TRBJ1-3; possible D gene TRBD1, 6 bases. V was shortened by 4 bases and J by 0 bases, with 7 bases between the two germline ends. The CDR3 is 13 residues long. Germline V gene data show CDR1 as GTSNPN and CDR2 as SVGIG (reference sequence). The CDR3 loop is CAWTDSSGNTIYF. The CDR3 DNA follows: TGTGCCTGGACGGACAGCTCTGGAAACACCATATATTTT.

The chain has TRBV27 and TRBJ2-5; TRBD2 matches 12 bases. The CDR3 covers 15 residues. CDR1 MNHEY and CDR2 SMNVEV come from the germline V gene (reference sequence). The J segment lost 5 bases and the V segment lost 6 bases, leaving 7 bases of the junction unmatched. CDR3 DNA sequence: TGTGCCAGCAGCTCGACTAGCGGGAGTTTCGAGACCCAGTACTTC. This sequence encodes CASSSTSGSFETQYF.

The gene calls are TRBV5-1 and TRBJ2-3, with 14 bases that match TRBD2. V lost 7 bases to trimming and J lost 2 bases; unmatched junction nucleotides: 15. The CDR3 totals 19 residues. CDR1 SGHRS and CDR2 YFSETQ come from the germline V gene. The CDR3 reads CASFRAPGLAGAATDTQYF. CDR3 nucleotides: TGCGCCAGCTTCCGGGCCCCGGGACTAGCGGGGGCCGCCACAGATACGCAGTATTTT.

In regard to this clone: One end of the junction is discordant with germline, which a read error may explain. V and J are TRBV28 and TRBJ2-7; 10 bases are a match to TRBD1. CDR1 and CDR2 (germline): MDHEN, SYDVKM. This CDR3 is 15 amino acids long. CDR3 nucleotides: TGTGCCTCCAGGGAGAGGGACAGGGGTGGACGAGCAACACACTTC. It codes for CASRERDRGGRATHF. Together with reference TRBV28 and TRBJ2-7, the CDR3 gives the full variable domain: DVKVTQSSRYLVKRTGEKVFLECVQDMDHENMFWYRQDPGLGLRLIYFSYDVKMKEKGDIPEGYSVSREKKERFSLILESASTNQTSMYLCASRERDRGGRATHFGPGTRLTVT.

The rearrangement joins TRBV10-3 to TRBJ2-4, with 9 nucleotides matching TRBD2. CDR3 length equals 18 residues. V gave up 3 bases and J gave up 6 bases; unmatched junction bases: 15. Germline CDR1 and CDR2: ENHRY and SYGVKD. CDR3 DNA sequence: TGTGCCATCAGTGAAAGGCGGGAGGGGGGGGTGGGGGGAAACATTCAGTACTTC. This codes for CAISERREGGVGGNIQYF.

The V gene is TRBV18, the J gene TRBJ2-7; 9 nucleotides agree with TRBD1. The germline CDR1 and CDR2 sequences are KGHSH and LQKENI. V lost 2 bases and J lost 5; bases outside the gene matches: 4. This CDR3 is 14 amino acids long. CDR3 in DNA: TGTGCCAGCTCACCAAGGACAGGGGAGGACGAGCAGTACTTC. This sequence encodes CASSPRTGEDEQYF.

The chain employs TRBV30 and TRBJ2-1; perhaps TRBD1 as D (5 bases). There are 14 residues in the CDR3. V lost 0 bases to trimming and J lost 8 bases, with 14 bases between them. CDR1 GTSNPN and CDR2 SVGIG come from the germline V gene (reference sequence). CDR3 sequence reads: CAWSVQGALHEQFF. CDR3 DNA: TGTGCCTGGAGTGTACAAGGGGCCCTACATGAGCAGTTCTTC.

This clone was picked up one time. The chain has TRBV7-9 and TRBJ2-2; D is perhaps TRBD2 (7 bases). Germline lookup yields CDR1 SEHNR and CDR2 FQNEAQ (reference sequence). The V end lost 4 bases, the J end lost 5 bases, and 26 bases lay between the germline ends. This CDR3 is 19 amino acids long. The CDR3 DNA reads TGTGCCAGCAGCTCCCGACTAGCAACAGCCCCCAGGGGAACCGGGGAGCTGTTTTTT. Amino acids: CASSSRLATAPRGTGELFF.

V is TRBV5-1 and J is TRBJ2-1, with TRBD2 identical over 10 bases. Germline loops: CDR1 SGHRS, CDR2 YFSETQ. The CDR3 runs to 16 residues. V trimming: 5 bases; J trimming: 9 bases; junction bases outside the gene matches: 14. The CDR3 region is CASSRLAGIILSEQFF. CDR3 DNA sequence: TGCGCCAGCAGTCGACTAGCGGGCATAATCCTAAGTGAGCAGTTCTTC.

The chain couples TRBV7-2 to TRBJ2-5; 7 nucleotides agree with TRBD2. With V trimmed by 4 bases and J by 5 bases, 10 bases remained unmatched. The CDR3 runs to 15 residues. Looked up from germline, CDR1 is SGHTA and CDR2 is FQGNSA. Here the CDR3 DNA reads TGTGCCAGCAGCTCCAGAGGGAGGGGTCGGGAGACCCAGTACTTC. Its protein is CASSSRGRGRETQYF.

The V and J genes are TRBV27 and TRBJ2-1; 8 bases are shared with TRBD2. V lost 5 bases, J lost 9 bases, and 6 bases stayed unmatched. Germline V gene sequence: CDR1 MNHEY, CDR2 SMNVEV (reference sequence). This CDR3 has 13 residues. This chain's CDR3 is CASSTGGWVEQFF. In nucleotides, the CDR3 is TGTGCCAGCAGTACGGGGGGGTGGGTTGAGCAGTTCTTC.

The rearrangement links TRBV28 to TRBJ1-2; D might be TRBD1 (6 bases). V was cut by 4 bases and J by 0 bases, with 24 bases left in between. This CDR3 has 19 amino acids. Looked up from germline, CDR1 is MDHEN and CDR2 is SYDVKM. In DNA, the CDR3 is TGTGCCAGCAGTTCCTCCCGGGACAATTTTCTCGGGGCTAACTATGGCTACACCTTC. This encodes CASSSSRDNFLGANYGYTF.

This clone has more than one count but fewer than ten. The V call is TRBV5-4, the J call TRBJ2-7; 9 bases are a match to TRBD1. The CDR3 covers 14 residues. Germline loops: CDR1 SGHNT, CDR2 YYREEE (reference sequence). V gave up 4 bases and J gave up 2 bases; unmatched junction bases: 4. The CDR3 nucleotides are TGTGCCAGCAGCCGACAGGGGGGGCCCTACGAGCAGTACTTC. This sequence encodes CASSRQGGPYEQYF.

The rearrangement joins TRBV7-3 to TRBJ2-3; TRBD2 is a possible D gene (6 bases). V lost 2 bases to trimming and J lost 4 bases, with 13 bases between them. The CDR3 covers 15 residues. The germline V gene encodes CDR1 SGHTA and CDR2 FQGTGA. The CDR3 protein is CASSLLGSKADTQYF. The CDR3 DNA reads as TGTGCCAGCAGCTTACTCGGGAGTAAGGCAGATACGCAGTATTTT.

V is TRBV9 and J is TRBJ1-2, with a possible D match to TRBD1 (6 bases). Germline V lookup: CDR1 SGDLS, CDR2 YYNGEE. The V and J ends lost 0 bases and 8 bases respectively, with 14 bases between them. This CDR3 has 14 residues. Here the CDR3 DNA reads TGTGCCAGCAGCGTAGATCACAGGGCCGGCGGCTACACCTTC. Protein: CASSVDHRAGGYTF.

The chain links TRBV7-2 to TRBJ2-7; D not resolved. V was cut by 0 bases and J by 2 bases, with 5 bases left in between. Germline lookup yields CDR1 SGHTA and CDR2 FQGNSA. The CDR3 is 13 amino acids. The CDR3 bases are TGTGCCAGCAGCTTAGCCAAAACCTACGAGCAGTACTTC. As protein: CASSLAKTYEQYF.

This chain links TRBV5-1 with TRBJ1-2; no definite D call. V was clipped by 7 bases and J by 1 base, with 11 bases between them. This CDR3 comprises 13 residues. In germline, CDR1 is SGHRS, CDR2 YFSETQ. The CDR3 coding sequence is TGCGCCAGCTCTCGTCGTTTTAACTATGGCTACACCTTC. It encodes CASSRRFNYGYTF.

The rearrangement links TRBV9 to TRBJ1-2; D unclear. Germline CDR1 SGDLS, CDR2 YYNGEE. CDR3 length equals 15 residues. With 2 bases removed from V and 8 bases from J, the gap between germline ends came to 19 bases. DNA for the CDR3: TGTGCCAGCAGCGTGGTGGTCCGCCCTGAAGCGGGCTACACCTTC. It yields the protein CASSVVVRPEAGYTF. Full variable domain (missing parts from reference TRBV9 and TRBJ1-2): DSGVTQTPKHLITATGQRVTLRCSPRSGDLSVYWYQQSLDQGLQFLIQYYNGEERAKGNILERFSAQQFPDLHSELNLSSLELGDSALYFCASSVVVRPEAGYTFGSGTRLTVV.

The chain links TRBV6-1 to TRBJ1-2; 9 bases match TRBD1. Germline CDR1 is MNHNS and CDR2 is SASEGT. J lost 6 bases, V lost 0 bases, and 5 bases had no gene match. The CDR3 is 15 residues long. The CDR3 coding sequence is TGTGCCAGCAGTGAAGCAAGGGGACAGGGCAATGGCTACACCTTC. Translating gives CASSEARGQGNGYTF.

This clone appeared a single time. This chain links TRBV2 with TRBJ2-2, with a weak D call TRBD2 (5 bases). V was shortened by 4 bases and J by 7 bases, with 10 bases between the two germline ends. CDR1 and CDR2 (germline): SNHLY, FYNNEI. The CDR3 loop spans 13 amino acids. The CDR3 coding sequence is TGTGCCAGCAGTGGGGGAGAGAGCGGGGAGCTGTTTTTT. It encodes CASSGGESGELFF.